The sequence of this TCR beta chain was determined in a study of cytomegalovirus exposure and HLA in healthy donors. This clone was seen a handful of times. Its antigen is undetermined. Whole-study results and caveats: The authors judged a highly shared variant cluster likely a sequencing artifact. Association with HLA alleles at 0.05 false discovery rate was found for 15,000 or so TCR beta sequences in a later analysis. In a later analysis, CMV-associated beta chains were mostly HLA-associated, it appeared.

This CDR3 spans 12 amino acids. Trimming removed 4 bases from V and 8 bases from J, with 11 bases in between. The germline V gene has CDR1 LNHDA and CDR2 SQIVND (reference sequence). The primer mix had 60 Vbeta and 13 Jbeta primers. Source study methods: Some 11 million of the approximately 80 million unique TCR beta chains counted in a later analysis were shared. TCRdb keeps only in-frame clones here, not all; method: immunoSEQ multiplex PCR. From that table come the V and J calls and clone size; the DNA was used to work out D and trimming. The table has 110,000 or so clones, roughly 87% seen once. This chain connects TRBV19 to TRBJ1-2; D may be TRBD1 (6 bases). The sequence came from a woman younger than 35 in good health and CMV-seronegative. The sequenced sample consisted of PBMCs. The CDR3 nucleotides are TGTGCCAGTAGTAGCAGGGGTGGAGGCTACACCTTC. This sequence encodes CASSSRGGGYTF.